The sequence of this T cell receptor (beta chain) was determined in a study of blood T cell repertoires in COVID-19. This clone was picked up a small number of times. How the authors handled the data: Estimation of nucleated cell counts was performed using reference gene primer amplification. TCRdb's copy holds only in-frame clones and misses some; the assay was immunoSEQ multiplex PCR. That table is the source of V, J and clone size, and D and trimming were worked out from the DNA. The table lists 65,000 to 90,000 clones, 80% to 90% of them singletons, with around 9.9% in the top ten. The CDR3 extends over 13 amino acids. V was pared by 6 bases and J by 5 bases, with 13 bases between. In germline, CDR1 is MRHNA, CDR2 SNTAGT.

V and J are TRBV6-4 and TRBJ1-1; TRBD1 might be the D (5 bases). The origin of this receptor is a woman aged 18-35 years with acute or convalescent COVID-19. The material sequenced was peripheral blood. The CDR3 sequence: CASSEVSGTEAFF. CDR3 sequence (DNA): TGTGCCAGCAGCGAAGTCTCAGGGACTGAAGCTTTCTTT.